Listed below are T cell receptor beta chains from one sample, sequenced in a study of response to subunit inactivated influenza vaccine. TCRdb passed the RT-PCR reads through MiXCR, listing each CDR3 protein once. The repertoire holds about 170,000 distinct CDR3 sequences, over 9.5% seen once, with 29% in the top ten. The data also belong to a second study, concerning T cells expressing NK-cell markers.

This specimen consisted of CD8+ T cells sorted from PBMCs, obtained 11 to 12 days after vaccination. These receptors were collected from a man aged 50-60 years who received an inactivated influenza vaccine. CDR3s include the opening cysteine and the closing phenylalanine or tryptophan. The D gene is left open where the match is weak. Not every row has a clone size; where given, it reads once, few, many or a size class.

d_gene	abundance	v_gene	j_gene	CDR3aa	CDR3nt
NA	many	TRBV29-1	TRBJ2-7	CSVGASGPYEQYF	TGCAGCGTTGGGGCCTCGGGCCCTTACGAGCAGTACTTC
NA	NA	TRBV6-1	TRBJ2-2	CASRDPYTGELFF	TGTGCCAGCAGGGACCCCTACACCGGGGAGCTGTTTTTT
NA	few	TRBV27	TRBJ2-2	CASRPTGLNTGELFF	TGTGCCAGCAGGCCCACGGGACTCAACACCGGGGAGCTGTTTTTT
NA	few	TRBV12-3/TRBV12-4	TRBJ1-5	CASSSPGWPQHF	TGTGCCAGCAGCTCCCCGGGGTGGCCCCAGCATTTT
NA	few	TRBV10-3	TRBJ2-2	CAISEWDAITGELFF	TGTGCCATCAGTGAGTGGGATGCGATCACCGGGGAGCTGTTTTTT
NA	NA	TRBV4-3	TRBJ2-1	CASSQDQAAYNEQFF	TGCGCCAGCAGCCAAGACCAAGCGGCCTACAATGAGCAGTTCTTC
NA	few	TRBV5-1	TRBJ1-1	CASSLERGVNTEAFF	TGCGCCAGCAGCTTGGAACGGGGAGTGAACACTGAAGCTTTCTTT
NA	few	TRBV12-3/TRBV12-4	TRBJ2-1	CASSPFGNEQFF	TGTGCCAGCAGCCCGTTTGGGAATGAGCAGTTCTTC
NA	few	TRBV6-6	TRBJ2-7	CASSYASGSEQYF	TGTGCCAGCAGTTACGCTTCAGGGTCCGAGCAGTACTTC
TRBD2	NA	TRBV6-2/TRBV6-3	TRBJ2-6	CASSYERDSGANVLTF	TGTGCCAGCAGTTATGAGCGGGACTCTGGGGCCAACGTCCTGACTTTC
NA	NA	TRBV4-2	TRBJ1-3	CASSLDGSSGNTIYF	TGTGCCAGCAGCCTTGACGGTAGCTCTGGAAACACCATATATTTT
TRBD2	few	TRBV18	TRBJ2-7	CASSSSGIYEQYF	TGTGCCAGCTCATCTAGCGGGATCTACGAGCAGTACTTC
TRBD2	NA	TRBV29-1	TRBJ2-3	CSVASGSTDTQYF	TGCAGCGTAGCTAGCGGGTCTACAGATACGCAGTATTTT
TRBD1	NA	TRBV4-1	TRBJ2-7	CASSQEVAGGLYEQYF	TGCGCCAGCAGCCAAGAAGTGGCAGGGGGTCTCTACGAGCAGTACTTC
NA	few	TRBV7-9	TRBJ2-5	CASSPLPTQETQYF	TGTGCCAGCAGCCCCCTTCCGACACAAGAGACCCAGTACTTC
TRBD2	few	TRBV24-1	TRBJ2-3	CATSDLSSGGSDTQYF	TGTGCCACCAGTGATTTGTCTAGCGGGGGTTCCGATACGCAGTATTTT
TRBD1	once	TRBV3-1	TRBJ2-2	CACTPNPGGGTGELFF	TGTGCCTGCACCCCAAACCCAGGGGGTGGCACCGGGGAGCTGTTTTTT
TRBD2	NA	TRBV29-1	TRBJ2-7	CSALAGVEEQYF	TGCAGCGCCCTAGCGGGAGTGGAAGAGCAGTACTTC
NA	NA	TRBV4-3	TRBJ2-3	CASSQTRQLGNTQYF	TGCGCCAGCAGCCAAACTAGACAGCTGGGGAATACGCAGTATTTT
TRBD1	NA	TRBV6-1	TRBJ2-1	CASSLQGAHLKVDEQFF	TGTGCCAGCAGTCTCCAGGGGGCGCACCTTAAGGTGGATGAGCAGTTCTTC
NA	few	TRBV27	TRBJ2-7	CASSLFSGAYEQYF	TGTGCCAGCAGTTTATTCTCTGGCGCCTACGAGCAGTACTTC
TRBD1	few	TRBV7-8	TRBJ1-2	CASSDTGGSPYGYTF	TGTGCCAGCAGCGATACAGGGGGCTCACCCTATGGCTACACCTTC
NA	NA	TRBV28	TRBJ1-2	CASSSQGRHYGYTF	TGTGCCAGCAGTTCACAGGGCCGGCACTATGGCTACACCTTC
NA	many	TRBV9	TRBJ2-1	CASSVAGYNEQFF	TGTGCCAGCAGTGTGGCGGGGTACAATGAGCAGTTCTTC
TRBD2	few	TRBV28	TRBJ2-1	CASSLLVGGEYNEQFF	TGTGCCAGCAGTTTATTGGTGGGAGGGGAGTACAATGAGCAGTTCTTC
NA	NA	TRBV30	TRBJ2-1	CAWSGARQVQFF	TGTGCCTGGAGTGGGGCCCGCCAGGTGCAGTTCTTC
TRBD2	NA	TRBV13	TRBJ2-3	CASSPRGASGSYSTDTQYF	TGTGCCAGCAGCCCCAGGGGGGCTAGCGGGAGCTATAGCACAGATACGCAGTATTTT
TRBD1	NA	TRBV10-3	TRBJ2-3	CAIRGQYSTDTQYF	TGTGCCATCAGGGGACAGTATAGCACAGATACGCAGTATTTT
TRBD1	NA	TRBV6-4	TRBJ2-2	CANDRGRTGELFF	TGTGCCAACGACAGGGGGCGCACCGGGGAGCTGTTTTTT